Sequencing of this T cell receptor beta chain was carried out in a study of blood T cell repertoires in COVID-19. For the study at large: Symptom resolution, clearance, or two negative PCRs marked donors in Cohort 3 as recovered. PBMCs, B-cell-depleted T cells, or T cells were the source of the cDNA or gDNA that made up the material.

Participant ages covered roughly 18 to 89 years across 24 US areas. The V segment lost 6 bases and the J segment 4 bases; nucleotides outside the gene matches: 9. Germline V lookup: CDR1 SGHKS, CDR2 YYEKEE (reference sequence). This CDR3 has 14 amino acids. Original handling: Amplified reference gene primers provided the basis for estimating nucleated cell counts. Method: immunoSEQ multiplex PCR; TCRdb's copy keeps in-frame clones and lacks some. The DNA was the basis for D and trimming; V, J and clone size are from that table. The table records under 400,000 clones, 80% to 90% of them present only once.

This sequence joins TRBV5-5 and TRBJ1-2, with 7 bases matching TRBD1. Sequenced sample: PBMCs or T cells enriched from blood (not recorded which). This sequence originates from a man aged 40-55 years in a cohort exposed to, infected with or recovered from COVID-19 (not recorded which). CDR3 amino acids: CASNRPGQAYGYTF. In DNA, the CDR3 is TGTGCCAGCAACCGACCCGGACAGGCCTATGGCTACACCTTC.